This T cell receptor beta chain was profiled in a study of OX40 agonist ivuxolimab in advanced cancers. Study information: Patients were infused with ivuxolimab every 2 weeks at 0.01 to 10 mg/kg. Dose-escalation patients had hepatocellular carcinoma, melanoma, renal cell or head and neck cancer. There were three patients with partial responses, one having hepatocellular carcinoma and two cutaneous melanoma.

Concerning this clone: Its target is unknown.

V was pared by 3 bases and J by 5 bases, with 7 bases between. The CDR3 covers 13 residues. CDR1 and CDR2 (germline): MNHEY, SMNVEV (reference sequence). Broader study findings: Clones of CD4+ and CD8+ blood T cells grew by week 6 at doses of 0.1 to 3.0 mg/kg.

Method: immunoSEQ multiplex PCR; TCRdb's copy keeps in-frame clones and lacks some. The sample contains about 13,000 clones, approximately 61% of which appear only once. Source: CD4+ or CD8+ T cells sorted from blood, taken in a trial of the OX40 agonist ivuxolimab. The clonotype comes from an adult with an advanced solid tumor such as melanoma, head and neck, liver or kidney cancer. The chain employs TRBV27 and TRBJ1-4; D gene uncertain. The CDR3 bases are TGTGCCAGCAGTTTTTTATCGAATGAAAAACTGTTTTTT. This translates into CASSFLSNEKLFF. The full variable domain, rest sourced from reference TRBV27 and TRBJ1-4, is EAQVTQNPRYLITVTGKKLTVTCSQNMNHEYMSWYRQDPGLGLRQIYYSMNVEVTDKGDVPEGYKVSRKEKRNFPLILESPSPNQTSLYFCASSFLSNEKLFFGSGTQLSVL.